This T cell receptor beta chain was sequenced during a study of blood T cell repertoires in COVID-19. Study-wide context: Acute and convalescent COVID-19 samples came from the United States, Italy and Spain. From T cells, B-cell-depleted T cells, or PBMCs came the material, which was cDNA or gDNA.

The V and J ends lost 2 bases and 4 bases, in that order; junction bases with no gene match: 4. The CDR3 length is 15 residues. Germline loops: CDR1 MNHEY, CDR2 SVGAGI. In the authors' workflow: Amplification of reference gene primers provided the estimated nucleated cell counts. The method was immunoSEQ multiplex PCR; TCRdb's version includes in-frame clones alone and lacks a portion of them. V and J calls and clone size are those listed in that table; D and trimming were worked out from the DNA. The sample has more than 300,000 clones; roughly 90% are singletons. The chain joins TRBV6-5 to TRBJ1-1; 10 nucleotides align to TRBD1. Sequencing input: peripheral blood. This TCR derives from a woman aged 40 to 55 with COVID-19, enrolled during active disease. The CDR3 coding sequence is TGTGCCAGCAGTTACGTGGACAGGGGGTTCACTGAAGCTTTCTTT. Translating gives CASSYVDRGFTEAFF.